One sample yielded the 24 T cell receptor beta chains listed below, sequenced in a study of OX40 agonist ivuxolimab in advanced cancers. TCRdb keeps only in-frame clones here, not all; method: immunoSEQ multiplex PCR. The top ten hold under 40% of the sample, which has approximately 15,000 clones, roughly 80% seen once. The material was CD4+ or CD8+ T cells sorted from blood, obtained in a trial of the OX40 agonist ivuxolimab. The origin of the receptors is an adult with an advanced solid tumor such as melanoma, head and neck, liver or kidney cancer.

This rearrangement joins TRBV9 to TRBJ1-1, with D perhaps TRBD1 (6 bases). Germline assignment: CDR1 SGDLS and CDR2 YYNGEE. The CDR3 is 18 amino acids. V dropped 2 bases and J dropped 1 base, with 21 bases sitting between them. The CDR3 is CASSVGAPTFRPNTEAFF. Written as DNA, the CDR3 is TGTGCCAGCAGCGTGGGGGCACCTACCTTTCGTCCGAACACTGAAGCTTTCTTT.

The rearrangement joins TRBV28 to TRBJ2-5, with D perhaps TRBD2 (6 bases). The CDR3 runs to 14 residues. Trimming took 5 bases from V and 5 from J, leaving 15 bases between them. CDR1 and CDR2 (germline): MDHEN, SYDVKM. The chain's CDR3 is CASSLRLGGETQYF. The CDR3 DNA follows: TGTGCCAGCAGTCTTCGACTAGGTGGCGAGACCCAGTACTTC.

V is TRBV7-3 and J is TRBJ2-2, with 13 bases lining up with TRBD2. The V segment lost 2 bases and the J segment 0 bases; nucleotides outside the gene matches: 9. The CDR3 runs to 20 residues. CDR1 and CDR2 from the germline V gene are SGHTA and FQGTGA. DNA for the CDR3: TGTGCCAGCAGCTTACCCTCCCGGACTAGCGGGGGTCCGAACACCGGGGAGCTGTTTTTT. Protein sequence: CASSLPSRTSGGPNTGELFF.

Comments on this clone: A single base separates this from a much larger clone, so it may be a read error. The CDR3 protein is CASSSSPYNEQFF. The CDR3, as DNA: TGTGCCAGCAGCTCCAGCCCCTACAATGAGCAGTTCTTC. This rearrangement joins TRBV7-2 to TRBJ2-1, with no clear D. In germline, CDR1 is SGHTA, CDR2 FQGNSA. The CDR3 is made up of 13 amino acids. V shed 4 bases and J shed 2 bases, with 6 bases lying between them.

In its sample, this clone ranks as medium-sized. This chain links TRBV30 with TRBJ1-1; 9 bases map to TRBD1. There are 14 residues in the CDR3. V was clipped by 1 base and J by 5 bases; unmatched bases: 5. Per germline, CDR1 GTSNPN and CDR2 SVGIG (reference sequence). DNA for the CDR3: TGTGCCTGGAGTGCAGGGACAGGGATAACTGAAGCTTTCTTT. This sequence encodes CAWSAGTGITEAFF.

This clone was found a few times. This chain links TRBV7-8 with TRBJ2-5, with 11 bases matching TRBD2. This CDR3 has 16 amino acids. With 3 bases clipped from V and 3 bases from J, the junction kept 6 bases outside the gene matches. Germline values: CDR1 SGHVS, CDR2 FQNEAQ. The CDR3 region has the DNA TGTGCCAGCAGCTTCCCGACTAGCGGGGCAGAAGAGACCCAGTACTTC. Encoded protein: CASSFPTSGAEETQYF.

CDR3 DNA sequence: TGTGCCAGCAGCTTGACTAGCGACACGCAGTATTTT. Translation gives CASSLTSDTQYF. The chain is built from TRBV9 and TRBJ2-3; 8 bases agree with TRBD2. This CDR3 region has 12 residues. The V gene's germline CDR1 is SGDLS and CDR2 YYNGEE. Trimming cost V 4 bases and J 9 bases; bases outside gene matches: 4.

This chain uses TRBV28 with TRBJ2-7, with D perhaps being TRBD1 or TRBD2 (5 bases each). Germline assignment: CDR1 MDHEN and CDR2 SYDVKM. The CDR3 totals 16 residues. Trimming removed 3 bases from V and 2 bases from J, with 17 bases in between. CDR3 in DNA: TGTGCCAGCAGTTTTGGGGCAGCTGGGGGTACCTACGAGCAGTACTTC. It yields the protein CASSFGAAGGTYEQYF.

This clone showed up just a few times. J is TRBJ2-5 and V is TRBV27; 14 bases match TRBD2. J was trimmed by 2 bases and V by 2 bases; bases with no gene match: 4. Germline assignment: CDR1 MNHEY and CDR2 SMNVEV (reference sequence). This CDR3 has 17 residues. This CDR3 is CASSLIGTSGGQETQYF. CDR3 nucleotide sequence: TGTGCCAGCAGTTTAATTGGGACTAGCGGGGGACAAGAGACCCAGTACTTC.

The chain carries TRBV20-1 and TRBJ1-2; no definite D call. Germline V gene data show CDR1 as DFQATT and CDR2 as SNEGSKA (reference sequence). CDR3 size: 11 residues. Trimming stripped 5 bases from V and 5 bases from J, with 9 bases between. CDR3 coding DNA: TGCAGTGCTTGGACGGAATATGGCTACACCTTC. Protein: CSAWTEYGYTF.

The chain carries TRBV27 and TRBJ2-3; D remains ambiguous. The V end was cut by 5 bases, the J end by 3 bases, with 12 bases between. The CDR3 length is 14 residues. Germline V gene sequence: CDR1 MNHEY, CDR2 SMNVEV (reference sequence). The DNA for the CDR3 is TGTGCCAGCAGTATCACTCGACATACAGATACGCAGTATTTT. Amino acid sequence: CASSITRHTDTQYF.

This clone showed up just once. V usage is TRBV9 and J usage is TRBJ2-7, with D possibly called TRBD1 or TRBD2 (6 bases each). Germline CDR1 SGDLS, CDR2 YYNGEE. This CDR3 is built from 13 residues. V lost 2 bases and J 5 bases, leaving 11 bases between the germline ends. In DNA form, the CDR3 reads TGTGCCAGCAGCGTTTACGGGGGCCACGAGCAGTACTTC. Its protein is CASSVYGGHEQYF.

The chain has TRBV7-9 and TRBJ2-7, with D hard to call. This CDR3 region has 13 residues. Trimming shortened V by 5 bases and J by 2 bases, and 10 bases separated the two germline ends. CDR1 is SEHNR and CDR2 is FQNEAQ in the germline V gene (reference sequence). The CDR3 DNA reads TGTGCCAGCAGCCCCGACGACACCTACGAGCAGTACTTC. Translating gives CASSPDDTYEQYF.

The chain couples TRBV5-6 to TRBJ2-5, with D perhaps assigned TRBD1 or TRBD2 (6 bases each). CDR3 length equals 13 residues. Germline values: CDR1 SGHDT, CDR2 YYEEEE. Trimming left V 6 bases short and J 6 bases short, with 15 bases between. The CDR3 nucleotides are TGTGCCAGCAACTGGGGGGCTGAAAAGACCCAGTACTTC. Translating it yields CASNWGAEKTQYF.

This clone was seen only once. The gene calls are TRBV28 and TRBJ1-1, with a weak D call TRBD1 (6 bases). The CDR3 sequence is 16 residues long. Germline V CDR1 and CDR2: MDHEN, SYDVKM. Trimming left V 6 bases short and J 0 bases short, with 17 bases between. In DNA form, the CDR3 reads TGTGCCAGCAGCCCTGAGACAGGTAGTATGAACACTGAAGCTTTCTTT. Its protein product is CASSPETGSMNTEAFF.

CDR3 bases: TGTGCCATCACGGGACAGGCCACCTACGAGCAGTACTTC. It yields the protein CAITGQATYEQYF. This chain uses TRBV2 with TRBJ2-7; TRBD1 matches 8 bases. The V segment lost 10 bases and the J segment 2 bases; nucleotides outside the gene matches: 7. The V gene's germline CDR1 is SNHLY and CDR2 FYNNEI. The CDR3 consists of 13 residues.

The V and J genes are TRBV11-2 and TRBJ1-1, with D perhaps TRBD1 (5 bases). Germline assignment: CDR1 SGHAT and CDR2 FQNNGV. The CDR3 covers 14 residues. V gave up 5 bases and J gave up 1 base, with 11 bases separating them. CDR3: CASSEPGRNTEAFF. DNA for the CDR3: TGTGCCAGCAGCGAACCAGGGAGGAACACTGAAGCTTTCTTT.

V gene TRBV29-1 combines with J gene TRBJ2-7; 7 nucleotides match TRBD2. The V gene's germline CDR1 is SQVTM and CDR2 ANQGSEA. After removal of 8 bases from V and 2 bases from J, the junction contained 6 bases not matched to a gene. The CDR3 length is 12 residues. DNA for the CDR3: TGCAGCACCCGGGGGGATACCTACGAGCAGTACTTC. Translation: CSTRGDTYEQYF.

The chain employs TRBV27 and TRBJ2-1; D might be TRBD1 or TRBD2, each matching 5 bases. The CDR3 length is 13 residues. Germline CDR1 and CDR2: MNHEY and SMNVEV (reference sequence). V was shortened by 5 bases and J by 6 bases, with 11 bases between the two germline ends. The CDR3 sequence: CASSMMGVNEQFF. The CDR3 bases are TGTGCCAGCAGTATGATGGGGGTCAATGAGCAGTTCTTC.

Only one count was recorded for this clone. The J gene is TRBJ2-5, the V gene TRBV7-3; D gene unclear. The last part of the DNA fits TRBJ2-7 better; the J call may be wrong. The germline gives CDR1 SGHTA, CDR2 FQGTGA. The length of the CDR3 is 14 residues. The CDR3 DNA sequence: TGTGCCAGCAGCTTGGACGGTCCCTCCTACGAGCAGTACTTC. This translates into CASSLDGPSYEQYF.

The rearrangement joins TRBV5-6 to TRBJ2-1; no clear D. Trimming pared 4 bases from V and 3 bases from J, leaving 2 bases between. Looked up from germline, CDR1 is SGHDT and CDR2 is YYEEEE. The CDR3 sequence is 11 residues long. The CDR3 loop reads CASSLYNEQFF. The DNA for the CDR3 is TGTGCCAGCAGCCTCTACAATGAGCAGTTCTTC.

A few counts support this clone. This sequence joins TRBV7-9 and TRBJ1-2; D remains ambiguous. This CDR3 contains 14 residues. V lost 5 bases, J lost 1 base, and 11 bases lay in between. Germline CDR1 and CDR2: SEHNR and FQNEAQ (reference sequence). CDR3 loop: CASSHPTGNYGYTF. For the CDR3, the DNA is TGTGCCAGCAGCCACCCGACGGGTAACTATGGCTACACCTTC.

The chain has TRBV5-4 and TRBJ1-4, with 7 bases aligning to TRBD1. The CDR3 has 14 amino acids. V lost 4 bases, J lost 4 bases, and 4 bases stayed unmatched. Germline CDR1 SGHNT, CDR2 YYREEE (reference sequence). The CDR3 spells CASSDRDVNEKLFF. In DNA, the CDR3 is TGTGCCAGCAGCGACAGGGATGTTAATGAAAAACTGTTTTTT. The entire variable domain, with the rest obtained from reference TRBV5-4 and TRBJ1-4, is as follows: ETGVTQSPTHLIKTRGQQVTLRCSSQSGHNTVSWYQQALGQGPQFIFQYYREEENGRGNFPPRFSGLQFPNYSSELNVNALELDDSALYLCASSDRDVNEKLFFGSGTQLSVL.

The chain employs TRBV4-3 and TRBJ1-6; no firm D call. V lost 0 bases and J 13 bases, leaving 10 bases between the germline ends. There are 13 residues in the CDR3. Germline V gene lookup returns CDR1 LGHNA and CDR2 YSLEER. The CDR3 region has the DNA TGCGCCAGCAGCCAAGAGCCGGGTAGGCCCCTCCACTTT. Its protein is CASSQEPGRPLHF.